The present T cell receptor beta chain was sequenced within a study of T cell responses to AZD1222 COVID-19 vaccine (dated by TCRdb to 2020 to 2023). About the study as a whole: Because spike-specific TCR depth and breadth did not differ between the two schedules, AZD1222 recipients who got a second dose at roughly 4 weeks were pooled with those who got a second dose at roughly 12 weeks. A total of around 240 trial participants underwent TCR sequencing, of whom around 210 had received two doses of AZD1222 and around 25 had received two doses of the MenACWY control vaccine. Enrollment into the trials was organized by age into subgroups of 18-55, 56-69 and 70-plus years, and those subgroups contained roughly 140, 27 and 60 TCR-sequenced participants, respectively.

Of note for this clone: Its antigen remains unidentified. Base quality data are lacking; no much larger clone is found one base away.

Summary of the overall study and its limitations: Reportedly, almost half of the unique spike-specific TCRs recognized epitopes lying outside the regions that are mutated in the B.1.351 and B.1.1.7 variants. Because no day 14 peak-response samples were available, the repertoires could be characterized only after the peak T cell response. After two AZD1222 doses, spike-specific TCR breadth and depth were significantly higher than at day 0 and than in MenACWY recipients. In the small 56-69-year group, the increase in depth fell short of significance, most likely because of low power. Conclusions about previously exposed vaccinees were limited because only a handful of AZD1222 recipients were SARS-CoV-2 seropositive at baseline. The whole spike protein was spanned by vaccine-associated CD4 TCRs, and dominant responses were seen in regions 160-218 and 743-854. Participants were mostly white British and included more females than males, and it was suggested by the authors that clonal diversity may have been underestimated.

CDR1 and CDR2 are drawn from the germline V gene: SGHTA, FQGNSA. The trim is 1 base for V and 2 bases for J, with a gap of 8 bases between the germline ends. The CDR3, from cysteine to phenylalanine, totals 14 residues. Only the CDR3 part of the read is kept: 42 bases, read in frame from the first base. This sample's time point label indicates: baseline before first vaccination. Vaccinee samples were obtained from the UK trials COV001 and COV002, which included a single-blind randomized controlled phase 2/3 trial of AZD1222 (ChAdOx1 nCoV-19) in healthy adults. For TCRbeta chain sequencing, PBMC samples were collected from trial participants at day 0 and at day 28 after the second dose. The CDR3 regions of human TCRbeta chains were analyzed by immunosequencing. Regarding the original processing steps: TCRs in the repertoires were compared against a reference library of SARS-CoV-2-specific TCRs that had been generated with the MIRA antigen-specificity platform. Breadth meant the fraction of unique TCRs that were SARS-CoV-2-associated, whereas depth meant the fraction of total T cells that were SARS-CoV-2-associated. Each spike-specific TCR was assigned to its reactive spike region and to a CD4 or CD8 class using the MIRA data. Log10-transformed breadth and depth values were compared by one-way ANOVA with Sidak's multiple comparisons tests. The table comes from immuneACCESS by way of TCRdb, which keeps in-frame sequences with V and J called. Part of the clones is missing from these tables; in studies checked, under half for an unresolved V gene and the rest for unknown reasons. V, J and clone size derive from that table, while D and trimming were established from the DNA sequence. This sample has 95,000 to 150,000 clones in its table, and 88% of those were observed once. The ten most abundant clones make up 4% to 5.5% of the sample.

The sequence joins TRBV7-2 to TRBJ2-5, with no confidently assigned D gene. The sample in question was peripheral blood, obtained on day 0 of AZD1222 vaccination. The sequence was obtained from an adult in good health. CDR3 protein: CASSLGEYQETQYF. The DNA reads TGTGCCAGCAGCTTAGGAGAGTATCAAGAGACCCAGTACTTC.